This T cell receptor (beta chain) was captured in a study of cytomegalovirus exposure and HLA in healthy donors. Study at large: The 110 or so validation repertoires, a later analysis reported, used the same platform as the approximately 670 first-cohort repertoires.

Points on this clone: The target antigen is unknown.

General study findings and limits: Cytomegalovirus association was assigned to over 150 TCR beta chains. Rarity marked most TCR sequences, yet some public TCRs occurred in many donors.

Trimming took 0 bases from V and 0 from J, leaving 9 bases between them. The CDR3 is 16 amino acids. CDR1 is LNHNV and CDR2 is YYDKDF in the germline V gene (reference sequence). Donors came from a validation cohort of fewer than 150 subjects, distinct from the first 666-subject cohort. TCRdb's copy holds only in-frame clones and misses some; the assay was immunoSEQ multiplex PCR. The sample includes 200,000 or so clones, under 95% of them seen just once. This chain uses TRBV15 with TRBJ2-4; TRBD2 is a possible D gene (6 bases). Sequencing was carried out using PBMCs. The TCR was taken from a woman younger than 30 in good health and CMV-seronegative. CDR3 bases: TGTGCCACCAGCAGAGATCCAGCGGGAGCCAAAAACATTCAGTACTTC. Amino acids: CATSRDPAGAKNIQYF.